The entry below gives a single T cell receptor beta chain sequence along with its context. Investigators spread the genomic DNA of each subset evenly over several immunoSEQ plates. The method was immunoSEQ multiplex PCR; TCRdb's version includes in-frame clones alone and lacks a portion of them. The sample lists hundreds of thousands of clones; roughly 98% were seen once. The naive CD8 subset, CD45RO-negative cells positively selected for CCR7, excluded terminally differentiated effector memory CD45RA+ cells. This sample was taken from a study of shared clonotypes between healthy human individuals. About the research overall: The composition of the donors was a couple of women and a few men aged 18 to 49.

This CDR3 is built from 15 residues. Per germline, CDR1 SGHVS and CDR2 FQNEAQ. Trimming left V 1 base short and J 2 bases short, with 11 bases between. Sequenced: naive CD8+ T cells sorted from blood. The V call is TRBV7-8, the J call TRBJ1-1; D is undetermined. This clonotype was obtained from a man aged 25-45 years in good health. Written as DNA, the CDR3 is TGTGCCAGCAGCTTAGGAGGATTCGGTAACACTGAAGCTTTCTTT. It specifies CASSLGGFGNTEAFF.